This TCR beta chain emerged from a study of graft-versus-host responses after intestinal transplantation. Study in general: Recipients got multivisceral, liver-intestinal, or isolated intestinal transplants. Tacrolimus and steroids were given for around three years to all recipients after anti-thymocyte globulin induction.

Study-level findings and limits: Individuals carrying graft-donor T cell macrochimerism showed high graft-versus-host to host-versus-graft clonal ratios in allografts.

The CDR3 has 15 residues. The V and J ends lost 0 bases and 1 base respectively, with 7 bases between them. Looked up from germline, CDR1 is LGHNA and CDR2 is YNFKEQ. TCRdb's table, derived via immunoSEQ multiplex PCR, lists solely in-frame clones and lacks some. The repertoire includes 100,000 to 130,000 clones, about 87% of them detected once, and roughly 0.71% sits in the top ten. To note about this clone: What it recognizes is unknown.

The material sequenced was unstimulated CD4+ T cells sorted from spleen or lymph node cells, taken before transplant. The rearrangement joins TRBV4-2 to TRBJ1-3; the D gene is possibly TRBD1 (5 bases). The receptor's source is a human donor who was the organ donor for an intestinal transplant. CDR3 in amino acids: CASSQEGTSGNTIYF. The DNA of the CDR3 is TGTGCCAGCAGCCAAGAAGGGACGTCTGGAAACACCATATATTTT.